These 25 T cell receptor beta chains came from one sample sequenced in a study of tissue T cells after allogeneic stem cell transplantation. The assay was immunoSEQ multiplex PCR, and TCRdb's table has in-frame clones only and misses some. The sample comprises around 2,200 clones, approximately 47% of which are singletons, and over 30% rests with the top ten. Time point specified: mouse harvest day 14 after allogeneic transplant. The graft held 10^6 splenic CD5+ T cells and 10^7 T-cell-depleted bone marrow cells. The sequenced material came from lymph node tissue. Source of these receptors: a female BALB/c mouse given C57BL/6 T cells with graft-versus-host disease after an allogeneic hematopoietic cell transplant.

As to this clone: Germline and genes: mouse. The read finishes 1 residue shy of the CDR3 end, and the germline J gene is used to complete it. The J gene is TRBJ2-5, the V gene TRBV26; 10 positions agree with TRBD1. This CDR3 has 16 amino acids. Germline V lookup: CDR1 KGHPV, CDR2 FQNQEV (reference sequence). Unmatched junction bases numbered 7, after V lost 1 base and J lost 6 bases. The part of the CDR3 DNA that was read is TGTGCCAGCAGTCTGTTTGACAGGGGGCAGGGGGACACCCAGTAC. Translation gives CASSLFDRGQGDTQY. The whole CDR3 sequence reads CASSLFDRGQGDTQYF.

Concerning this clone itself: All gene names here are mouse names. The CDR3: CASRDDKYEQYF. The part of the CDR3 DNA that was read is TGTGCCAGCAGGGACGACAAATATGAACAGTAC. The gene calls are TRBV14 and TRBJ2-7; D is unclear. The missing CDR3 end, 1 residue past where the read stops, is filled in from the germline J gene. CDR1 and CDR2 from the germline V gene are SGHDT and FRDEAV. Trimming left V 5 bases short and J 4 bases short, with 10 bases between. This CDR3 comprises 12 residues.

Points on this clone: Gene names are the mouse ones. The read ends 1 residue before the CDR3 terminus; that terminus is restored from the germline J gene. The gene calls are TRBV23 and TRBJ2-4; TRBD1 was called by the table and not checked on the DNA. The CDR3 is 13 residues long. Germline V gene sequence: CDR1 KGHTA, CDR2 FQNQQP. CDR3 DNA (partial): TGCTCCAGCAGTCAAGGACAAATAAACACCTTGTAC. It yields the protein CSSSQGQINTLY. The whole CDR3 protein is CSSSQGQINTLYF.

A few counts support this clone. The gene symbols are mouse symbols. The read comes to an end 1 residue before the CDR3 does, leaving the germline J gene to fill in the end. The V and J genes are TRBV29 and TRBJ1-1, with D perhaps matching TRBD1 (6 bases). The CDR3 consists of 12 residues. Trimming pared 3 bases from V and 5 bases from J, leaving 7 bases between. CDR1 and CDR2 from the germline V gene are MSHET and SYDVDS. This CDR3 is CASSLGQTEVFF. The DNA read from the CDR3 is TGTGCTAGCAGTTTGGGACAAACAGAAGTCTTC.

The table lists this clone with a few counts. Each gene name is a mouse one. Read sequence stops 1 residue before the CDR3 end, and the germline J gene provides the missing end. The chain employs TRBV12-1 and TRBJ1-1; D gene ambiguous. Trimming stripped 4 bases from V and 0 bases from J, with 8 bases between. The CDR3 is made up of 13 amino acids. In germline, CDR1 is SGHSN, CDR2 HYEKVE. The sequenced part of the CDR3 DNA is TGTGCCAGCTCCTTCAGAGCAAACACAGAAGTCTTC. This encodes CASSFRANTEVF. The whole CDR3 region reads CASSFRANTEVFF.

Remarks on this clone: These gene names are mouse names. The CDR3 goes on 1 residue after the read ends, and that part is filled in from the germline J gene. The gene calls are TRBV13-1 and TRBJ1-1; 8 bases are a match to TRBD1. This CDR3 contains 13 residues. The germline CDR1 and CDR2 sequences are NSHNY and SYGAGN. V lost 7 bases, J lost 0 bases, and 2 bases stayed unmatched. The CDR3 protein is CASLQGANTEVFF. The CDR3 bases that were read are TGTGCCAGCCTACAGGGGGCAAACACAGAAGTCTTC.

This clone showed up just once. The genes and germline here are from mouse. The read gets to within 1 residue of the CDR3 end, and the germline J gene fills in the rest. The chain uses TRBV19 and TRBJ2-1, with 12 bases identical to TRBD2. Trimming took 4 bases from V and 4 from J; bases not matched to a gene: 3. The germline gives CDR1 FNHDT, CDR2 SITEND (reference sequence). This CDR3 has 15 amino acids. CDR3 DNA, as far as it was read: TGTGCCAGCAGTCGGGACTGGGGGGATTATGCTGAGCAGTTC. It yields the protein CASSRDWGDYAEQF. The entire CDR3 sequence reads CASSRDWGDYAEQFF.

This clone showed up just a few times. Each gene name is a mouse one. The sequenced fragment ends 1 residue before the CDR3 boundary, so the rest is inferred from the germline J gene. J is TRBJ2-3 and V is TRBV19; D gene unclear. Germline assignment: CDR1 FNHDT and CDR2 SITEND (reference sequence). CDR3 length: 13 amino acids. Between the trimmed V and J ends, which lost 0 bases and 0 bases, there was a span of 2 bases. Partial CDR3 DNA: TGTGCCAGCAGTATAGGGAGTGCAGAAACGCTGTAT. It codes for CASSIGSAETLY. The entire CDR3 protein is CASSIGSAETLYF.

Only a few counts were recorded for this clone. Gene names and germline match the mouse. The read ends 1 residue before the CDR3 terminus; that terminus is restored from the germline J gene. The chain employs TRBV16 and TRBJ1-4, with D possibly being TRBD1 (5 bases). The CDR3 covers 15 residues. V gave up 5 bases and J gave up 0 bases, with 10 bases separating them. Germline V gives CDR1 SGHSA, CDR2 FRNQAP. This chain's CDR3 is CASSPRQLSNERLFF. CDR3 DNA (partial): TGTGCAAGCAGCCCGCGACAGCTTTCCAACGAAAGATTATTT. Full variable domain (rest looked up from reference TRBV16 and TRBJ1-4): NAGVIQTPRHKVTGKGQEATLWCEPISGHSAVFWYRQTIVQGLEFLTYFRNQAPIDDSGMPKERFSAQMPNQSHSTLKIQSTQPQDSAVYLCASSPRQLSNERLFFGHGTKLSVL.

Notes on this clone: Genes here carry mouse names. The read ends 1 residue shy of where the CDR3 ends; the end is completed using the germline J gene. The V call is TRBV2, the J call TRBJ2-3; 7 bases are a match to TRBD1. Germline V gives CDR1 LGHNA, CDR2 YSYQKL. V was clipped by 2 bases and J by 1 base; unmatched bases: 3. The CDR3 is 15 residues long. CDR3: CASSQTGVGAETLYF. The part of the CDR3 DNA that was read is TGTGCCAGCAGCCAAACAGGGGTAGGTGCAGAAACGCTGTAT.

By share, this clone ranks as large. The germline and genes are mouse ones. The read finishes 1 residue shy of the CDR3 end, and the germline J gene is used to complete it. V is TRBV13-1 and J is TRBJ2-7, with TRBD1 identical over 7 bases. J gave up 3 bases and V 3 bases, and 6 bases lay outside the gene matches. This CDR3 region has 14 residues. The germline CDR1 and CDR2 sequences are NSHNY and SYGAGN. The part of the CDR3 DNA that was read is TGTGCCAGCAGTGGATACCGGGACAGCTATGAACAGTAC. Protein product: CASSGYRDSYEQY. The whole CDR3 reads CASSGYRDSYEQYF.

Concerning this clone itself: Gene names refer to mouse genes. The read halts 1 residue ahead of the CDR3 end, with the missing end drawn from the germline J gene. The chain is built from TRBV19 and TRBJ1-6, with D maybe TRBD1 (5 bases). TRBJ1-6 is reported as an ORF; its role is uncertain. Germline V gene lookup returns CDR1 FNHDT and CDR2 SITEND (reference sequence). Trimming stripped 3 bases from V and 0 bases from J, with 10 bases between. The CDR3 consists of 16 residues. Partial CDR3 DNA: TGTGCCAGCAGTACCCCCGACAGTTCCTATAATTCGCCCCTCTAC. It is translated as CASSTPDSSYNSPLY. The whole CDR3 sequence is CASSTPDSSYNSPLYF.

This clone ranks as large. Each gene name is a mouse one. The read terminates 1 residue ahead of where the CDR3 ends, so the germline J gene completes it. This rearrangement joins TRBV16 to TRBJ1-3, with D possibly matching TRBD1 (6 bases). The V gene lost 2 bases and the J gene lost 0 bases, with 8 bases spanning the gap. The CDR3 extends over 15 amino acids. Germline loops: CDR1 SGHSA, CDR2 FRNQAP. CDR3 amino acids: CASSLRDTSGNTLYF. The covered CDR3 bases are TGTGCAAGCAGCTTACGGGACACTTCTGGAAATACGCTCTAT.

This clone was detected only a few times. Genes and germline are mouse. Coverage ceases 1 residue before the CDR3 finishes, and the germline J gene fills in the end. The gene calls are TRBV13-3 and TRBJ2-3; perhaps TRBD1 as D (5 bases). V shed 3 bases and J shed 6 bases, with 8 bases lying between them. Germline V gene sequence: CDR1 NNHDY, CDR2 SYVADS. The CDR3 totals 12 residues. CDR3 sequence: CASSGHRETLYF. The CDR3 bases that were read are TGTGCCAGCAGTGGGCACAGGGAAACGCTGTAT.

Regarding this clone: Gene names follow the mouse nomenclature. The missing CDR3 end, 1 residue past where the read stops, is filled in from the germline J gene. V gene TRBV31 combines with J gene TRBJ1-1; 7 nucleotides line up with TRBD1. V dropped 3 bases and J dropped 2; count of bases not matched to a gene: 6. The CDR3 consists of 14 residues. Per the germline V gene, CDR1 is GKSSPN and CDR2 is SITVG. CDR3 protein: CAWSRDSPNTEVFF. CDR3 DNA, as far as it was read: TGTGCCTGGAGCCGGGACAGTCCCAACACAGAAGTCTTC.

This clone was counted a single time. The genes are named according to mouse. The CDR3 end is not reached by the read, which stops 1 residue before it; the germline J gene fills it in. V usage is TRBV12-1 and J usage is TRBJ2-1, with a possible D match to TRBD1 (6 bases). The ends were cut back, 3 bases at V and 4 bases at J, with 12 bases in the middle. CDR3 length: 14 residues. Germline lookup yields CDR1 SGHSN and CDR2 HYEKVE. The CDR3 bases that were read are TGTGCCAGCTCTTTCGACAGGTCTTATGCTGAGCAGTTC. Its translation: CASSFDRSYAEQF. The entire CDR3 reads CASSFDRSYAEQFF.

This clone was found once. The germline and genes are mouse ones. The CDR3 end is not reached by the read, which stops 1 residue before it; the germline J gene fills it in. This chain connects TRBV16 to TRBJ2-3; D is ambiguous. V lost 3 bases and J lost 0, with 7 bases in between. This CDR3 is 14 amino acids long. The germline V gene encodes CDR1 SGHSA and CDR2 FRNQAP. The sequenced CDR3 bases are TGTGCAAGCAGCTTTATGGGTAGTGCAGAAACGCTGTAT. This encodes CASSFMGSAETLY. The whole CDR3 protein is CASSFMGSAETLYF.

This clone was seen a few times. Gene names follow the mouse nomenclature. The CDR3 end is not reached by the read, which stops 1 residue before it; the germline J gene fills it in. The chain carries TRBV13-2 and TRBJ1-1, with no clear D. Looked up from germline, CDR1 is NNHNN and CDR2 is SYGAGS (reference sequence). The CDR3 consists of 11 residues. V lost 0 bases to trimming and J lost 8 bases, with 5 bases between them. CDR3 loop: CASGDAGEVFF. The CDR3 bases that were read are TGTGCCAGCGGTGATGCAGGCGAAGTCTTC.

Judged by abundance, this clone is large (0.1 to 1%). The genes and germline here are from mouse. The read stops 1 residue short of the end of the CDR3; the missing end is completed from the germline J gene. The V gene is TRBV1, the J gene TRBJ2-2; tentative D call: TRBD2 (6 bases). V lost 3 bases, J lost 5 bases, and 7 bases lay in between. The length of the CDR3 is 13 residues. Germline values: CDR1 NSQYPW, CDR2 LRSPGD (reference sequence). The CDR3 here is CTCSAGGTGQLYF. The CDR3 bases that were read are TGCACCTGCAGTGCGGGGGGAACCGGGCAGCTCTAC.

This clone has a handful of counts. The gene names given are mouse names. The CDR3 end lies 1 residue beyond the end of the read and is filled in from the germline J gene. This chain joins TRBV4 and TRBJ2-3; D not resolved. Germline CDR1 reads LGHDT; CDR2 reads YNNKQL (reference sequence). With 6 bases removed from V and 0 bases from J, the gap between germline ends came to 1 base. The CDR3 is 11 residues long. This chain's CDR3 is CASSSAETLYF. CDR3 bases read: TGTGCCAGCAGTAGTGCAGAAACGCTGTAT.

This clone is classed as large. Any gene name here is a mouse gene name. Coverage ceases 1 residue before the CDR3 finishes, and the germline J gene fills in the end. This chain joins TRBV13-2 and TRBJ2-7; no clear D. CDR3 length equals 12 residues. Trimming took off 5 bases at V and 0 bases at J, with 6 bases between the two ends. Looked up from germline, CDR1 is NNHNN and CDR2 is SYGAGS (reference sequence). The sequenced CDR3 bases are TGTGCCAGCGGCCGGGTCTCCTATGAACAGTAC. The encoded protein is CASGRVSYEQY. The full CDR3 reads CASGRVSYEQYF.

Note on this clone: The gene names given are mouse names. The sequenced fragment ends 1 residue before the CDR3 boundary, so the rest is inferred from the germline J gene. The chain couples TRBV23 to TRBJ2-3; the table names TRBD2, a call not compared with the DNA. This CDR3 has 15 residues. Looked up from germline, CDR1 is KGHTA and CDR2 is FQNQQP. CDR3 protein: CSSSQTGGFAETLYF. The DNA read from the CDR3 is TGCTCCAGCAGTCAAACTGGGGGATTCGCAGAAACGCTGTAT.

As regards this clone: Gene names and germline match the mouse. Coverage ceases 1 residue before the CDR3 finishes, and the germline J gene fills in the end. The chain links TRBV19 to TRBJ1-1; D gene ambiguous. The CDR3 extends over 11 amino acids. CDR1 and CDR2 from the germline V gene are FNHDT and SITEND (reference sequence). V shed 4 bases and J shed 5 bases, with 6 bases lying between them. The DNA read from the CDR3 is TGTGCCAGCAGTTTAACGACAGAAGTCTTC. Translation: CASSLTTEVF. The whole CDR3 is CASSLTTEVFF.

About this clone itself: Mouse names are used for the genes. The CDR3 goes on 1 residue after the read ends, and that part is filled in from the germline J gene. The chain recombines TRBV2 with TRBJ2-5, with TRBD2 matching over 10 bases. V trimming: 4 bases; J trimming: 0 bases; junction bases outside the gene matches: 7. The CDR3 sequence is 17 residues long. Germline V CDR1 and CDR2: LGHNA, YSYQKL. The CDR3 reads CASSLPTGGFNQDTQYF. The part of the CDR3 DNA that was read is TGTGCCAGCAGCCTGCCGACTGGGGGGTTTAACCAAGACACCCAGTAC.

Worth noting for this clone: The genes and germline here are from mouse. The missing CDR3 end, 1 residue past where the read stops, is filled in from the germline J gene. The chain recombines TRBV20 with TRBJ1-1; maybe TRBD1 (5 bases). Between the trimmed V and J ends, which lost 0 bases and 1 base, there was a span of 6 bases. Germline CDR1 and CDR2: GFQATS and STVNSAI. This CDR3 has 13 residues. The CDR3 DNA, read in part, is TGTGGTGCTAGGGAGGGGGGGAACACAGAAGTCTTC. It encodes CGAREGGNTEVF. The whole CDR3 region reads CGAREGGNTEVFF.